The T cell receptor beta chain described here comes from a study of OX40 agonist ivuxolimab in advanced cancers. CDR3 size: 17 residues. V was clipped by 7 bases and J by 3 bases; unmatched bases: 17. The germline gives CDR1 ENHRY, CDR2 SYGVKD. Worth noting for this clone: Antigen: not known.

Patients with a history of autoimmune disease or on systemic immunosuppression were excluded. Study-level points and caveats: Certain nonresponding patients likewise had low normalized T-cell clonal expansion. At 0.1 to 3.0 mg/kg, CD4+ and CD8+ blood T cells expanded clonally by week 6.

The protocol was immunoSEQ multiplex PCR, while the TCRdb copy is restricted to in-frame clones and leaves out a portion. The sample has about 94,000 clones, around 86% seen once; the top ten hold more than 0.25%. This clonotype was obtained from an adult with an advanced solid tumor such as melanoma, head and neck, liver or kidney cancer. This specimen consisted of CD4+ or CD8+ T cells sorted from blood, obtained in a trial of the OX40 agonist ivuxolimab. The V gene is TRBV10-3, the J gene TRBJ2-7; 8 nucleotides align to TRBD2. The CDR3 nucleotides read TGTGCCATCAAGGCAGGGTTGGGCGGGGGGCAAAACTACGAGCAGTACTTC. It codes for CAIKAGLGGGQNYEQYF.